The 27 T cell receptor beta chains presented below share a single source sample, sequenced in a study of neurological immune-mediated disorders. MiXCR, run by TCRdb on the 5' RACE reads, gives a single entry per CDR3 protein. The sample has under 25,000 distinct CDR3 sequences; 2.6% are singletons. Sequenced sample: PBMCs. The receptors come from a woman aged 18-29 years with multiple sclerosis.

For this clonotype: This may be a read error: a much more frequent sequence differs by one nucleotide. The genes are TRBV7-3 and TRBJ2-3; D unresolved. CDR1 and CDR2 (germline): SGHTA, FQGTGA. The CDR3 runs to 12 residues. The CDR3 coding sequence is TGTGCCAGCAGTAAAAACACAGATACGAAGTATTTT. It is translated as CASSKNTDTKYF.

The table lists this clonotype with many counts. The chain couples TRBV29-1 to TRBJ2-5, with a tentative D call TRBD2 (5 bases). CDR1 SQVTM and CDR2 ANQGSEA come from the germline V gene. CDR3 size: 14 residues. The germline V and J ends were trimmed by 0 bases and 3 bases, with 11 bases remaining between them. The CDR3, as DNA: TGCAGCGTTGAAGACGGGGTCAGAGAAGAGACCCAGTACTTC. As protein: CSVEDGVREETQYF.

At least ten counts were recorded for this clonotype. The J gene is TRBJ2-3, the V gene TRBV5-4; a weak D match, TRBD2 (6 bases). Trimming removed 2 bases from V and 3 bases from J, with 19 bases in between. The CDR3 totals 17 residues. From germline, CDR1 is SGHNT and CDR2 YYREEE (reference sequence). CDR3 in amino acids: CASSLSILRGITDTQYF. The CDR3 DNA is TGTGCCAGCAGCTTAAGTATTCTGCGGGGCATTACAGATACGCAGTATTTT.

The table lists this clonotype with many counts. The CDR3 coding sequence is TGTGCCAGCAGTTACGGCGGACAGGCACGAGAGACCCAGTACTTC. This encodes CASSYGGQARETQYF. The chain recombines TRBV6-5 with TRBJ2-5, with TRBD1 identical over 7 bases. J was trimmed by 4 bases and V by 2 bases; bases with no gene match: 7. This CDR3 has 15 amino acids. Germline V gene data show CDR1 as MNHEY and CDR2 as SVGAGI.

This clonotype was recorded many times. This chain uses TRBV7-9 with TRBJ1-1, with 10 nucleotides matching TRBD1. The germline V gene encodes CDR1 SEHNR and CDR2 FQNEAQ (reference sequence). CDR3 length equals 15 residues. Unmatched junction bases numbered 9, after V lost 3 bases and J lost 8 bases. The CDR3 is CASSLGQGMSSEAFF. The CDR3 bases are TGTGCCAGCAGCTTGGGACAGGGGATGTCGTCGGAAGCTTTCTTT.

There are many counts of this clonotype. The rearrangement joins TRBV20-1 to TRBJ1-2; no firm D call. V lost 4 bases, J lost 4 bases, and 10 bases lay in between. This CDR3 spans 12 amino acids. Germline V lookup: CDR1 DFQATT, CDR2 SNEGSKA (reference sequence). The CDR3 reads CSANRPPYGYTF. The CDR3 coding sequence is TGCAGTGCTAATAGGCCCCCCTATGGCTACACCTTC.

This clonotype has ten or more counts. The CDR3 coding sequence is TGCAGCGTTGAATGGTCCGGTCGCGAGCAGTACTTC. Amino acid sequence: CSVEWSGREQYF. The chain is built from TRBV29-1 and TRBJ2-7; D uncertain. CDR1 and CDR2 (germline): SQVTM, ANQGSEA. The CDR3 runs to 12 residues. Deletions cut 2 bases from V and 6 bases from J, with 11 bases between.

By frequency in the sample, this clonotype is medium-sized. The rearrangement links TRBV27 to TRBJ1-2; no clear D. Looked up from germline, CDR1 is MNHEY and CDR2 is SMNVEV (reference sequence). The CDR3 spans 13 residues. The V end lost 3 bases, the J end lost 4 bases, and 9 bases lay between the germline ends. CDR3 coding DNA: TGTGCCAGCAGTTTTCGAGGGAGCTATGGCTACACCTTC. Translated, it gives CASSFRGSYGYTF.

This clonotype has a count of ten or more. The chain has TRBV25-1 and TRBJ1-1, with D maybe TRBD1 (5 bases). Germline values: CDR1 MGHDK, CDR2 SYGVNS. The CDR3 extends over 12 amino acids. V dropped 3 bases and J dropped 8 bases, with 10 bases sitting between them. CDR3 DNA: TGTGCCAGCAGTGACGGGGCACAAGAAGCTTTCTTT. Translating gives CASSDGAQEAFF.

This clonotype was counted at least ten times. The gene calls are TRBV20-1 and TRBJ2-3, with D maybe TRBD1 (6 bases). Germline assignment: CDR1 DFQATT and CDR2 SNEGSKA (reference sequence). V lost 4 bases and J 5 bases, leaving 16 bases between the germline ends. The CDR3 has 14 amino acids. CDR3 sequence reads: CSAKVGGGVDTQYF. The DNA of the CDR3 is TGCAGTGCTAAAGTTGGGGGCGGTGTAGATACGCAGTATTTT.

Many counts were recorded for this clonotype. The chain carries TRBV10-1 and TRBJ2-3, with no clear D. V was shortened by 2 bases and J by 1 base, with 4 bases between the two germline ends. CDR3 size: 13 residues. Per germline, CDR1 WNHNN and CDR2 SYGVQD (reference sequence). DNA of the CDR3: TGCGCCAGCAGTGAGACGGGCACAGATACGCAGTATTTT. This encodes CASSETGTDTQYF.

The chain carries TRBV3-1 and TRBJ2-5; 10 bases are shared with TRBD1. The CDR3 runs to 12 residues. J gave up 4 bases and V 10 bases, and 3 bases lay outside the gene matches. The V gene's germline CDR1 is LGHDT and CDR2 YNNKEL (reference sequence). The CDR3 protein is CAIRTGGETQYF. For the CDR3, the DNA is TGTGCCATCAGGACAGGGGGAGAGACCCAGTACTTC.

This clonotype was counted many times. J is TRBJ1-2 and V is TRBV6-5, with TRBD1 matching over 11 bases. Germline-derived CDR1 and CDR2 are MNHEY and SVGAGI. The CDR3 loop spans 13 amino acids. The junction had 5 bases not matched to a gene; V was cut back by 4 bases and J by 10 bases. CDR3 bases: TGTGCCAGCAGTTCCGGGACAGGGGGAAACTACACCTTC. Translated, it gives CASSSGTGGNYTF.

This clonotype is medium-sized (0.01 to 0.1%) by share. This chain connects TRBV29-1 to TRBJ1-4, with unresolved D. V dropped 4 bases and J dropped 8 bases, with 11 bases sitting between them. Germline assignment: CDR1 SQVTM and CDR2 ANQGSEA. The CDR3 has 12 amino acids. CDR3 in DNA: TGCAGCGTTGCGAGGGAGGCGGAAAAACTGTTTTTT. Its protein is CSVAREAEKLFF.

Notes on this clonotype: One junction end disagrees with the germline gene, perhaps due to a read error. The chain uses TRBV12-3 or TRBV12-4 and TRBJ2-1, with 7 bases fitting TRBD1. This CDR3 is built from 12 residues. CDR3 sequence reads: CTSSFRGPVKFF. The CDR3 DNA is TGTACCAGCAGTTTTAGGGGGCCAGTAAAGTTCTTC.

This clonotype was found many times. The chain uses TRBV11-2 and TRBJ2-2, with D hard to call. The CDR3 spans 13 residues. With 1 base removed from V and 4 bases from J, the gap between germline ends came to 4 bases. The germline V gene encodes CDR1 SGHAT and CDR2 FQNNGV. In DNA form, the CDR3 reads TGTGCCAGCAGCTTAGTTAGCACCGGGGAGCTGTTTTTT. It specifies CASSLVSTGELFF.

As to this clonotype: The junction differs from germline at one of its ends, possibly a read error. The V call is TRBV28, the J call TRBJ1-6; TRBD1 aligns across 8 bases. Per the germline V gene, CDR1 is MDHEN and CDR2 is SYDVKM. This CDR3 is built from 15 residues. CDR3 DNA sequence: TGTGCCAGCATAACCCGGACAGGGTTAAATTCACCCCTCAACTTT. Protein product: CASITRTGLNSPLNF.

A word on this clonotype: One junction end disagrees with the germline gene, perhaps due to a read error. The chain combines TRBV20-1 with TRBJ1-5; 8 nucleotides line up with TRBD1. Germline V gives CDR1 DFQATT, CDR2 SNEGSKA (reference sequence). CDR3 length: 15 amino acids. In DNA, the CDR3 is TGCAGTGCAAAATATACAGGGGGTTTTAATCGGCCCCAGCATTTT. Amino acids: CSAKYTGGFNRPQHF.

This clonotype was counted many times. The gene calls are TRBV20-1 and TRBJ2-5, with 13 nucleotides matching TRBD2. V was pared by 1 base and J by 4 bases, with 6 bases of the junction left unmatched. Germline V gene data show CDR1 as DFQATT and CDR2 as SNEGSKA (reference sequence). This CDR3 is built from 16 residues. The CDR3 loop is CSARGTSGSLRETQYF. The CDR3 DNA follows: TGCAGTGCTAGAGGGACTAGCGGGAGTCTCCGAGAGACCCAGTACTTC.

This clonotype was counted many times. The chain links TRBV12-3 or TRBV12-4 to TRBJ1-5; D may be TRBD1 (5 bases). The ends were cut back, 5 bases at V and 6 bases at J, with 14 bases in the middle. This CDR3 comprises 14 residues. The CDR3 loop reads CASSAGTAVQPQHF. In DNA form, the CDR3 reads TGTGCCAGCAGTGCAGGGACGGCAGTTCAGCCCCAGCATTTT.

This clonotype is labeled medium-sized. V usage is TRBV6-5 and J usage is TRBJ2-5, with TRBD2 matching 13 bases. This CDR3 is 16 amino acids long. V was pared by 5 bases and J by 5 bases, with 8 bases of the junction left unmatched. Germline lookup yields CDR1 MNHEY and CDR2 SVGAGI. The CDR3 DNA is TGTGCCAGCAGTCCATGGACTAGCGGGGGAAGGGAGACCCAGTACTTC. It codes for CASSPWTSGGRETQYF.

This CDR3 reads CASSLAWNSLNEKLFF. Here the CDR3 DNA reads TGTGCCAGCAGTTTAGCGTGGAACTCCCTTAATGAAAAACTGTTTTTT. The chain couples TRBV12-3 or TRBV12-4 to TRBJ1-4; D is uncertain. Trimming removed 0 bases from V and 4 bases from J, with 12 bases in between. CDR3 length: 16 residues.

The table lists this clonotype with many counts. This chain uses TRBV7-8 with TRBJ1-2, with TRBD1 as a possible D gene (5 bases). The germline V and J ends were trimmed by 1 base and 3 bases, with 6 bases remaining between them. Germline loops: CDR1 SGHVS, CDR2 FQNEAQ. The CDR3 extends over 13 amino acids. The CDR3 nucleotides are TGTGCCAGCAGCTTAGGGGGGGACTATGGCTACACCTTC. It is translated as CASSLGGDYGYTF.

This clonotype is deemed medium-sized. This sequence joins TRBV2 and TRBJ1-5; a weak D match, TRBD1 (6 bases). Trimming left V 7 bases short and J 5 bases short, with 18 bases between. Germline CDR1 and CDR2: SNHLY and FYNNEI. The CDR3 runs to 15 residues. CDR3 nucleotide sequence: TGTGCCAGCAATTATGGAGGGGGTCTGGATCAGCCCCAGCATTTT. Translation gives CASNYGGGLDQPQHF.

There are many counts of this clonotype. This sequence joins TRBV7-3 and TRBJ2-1; 13 bases agree with TRBD2. V trimming: 5 bases; J trimming: 8 bases; junction bases outside the gene matches: 12. The CDR3 is 17 residues long. The germline gives CDR1 SGHTA, CDR2 FQGTGA. The DNA of the CDR3 is TGTGCCAGCAGCCCAGTACGACTAGCGGGGGGCCCCCATGAGCAGTTCTTC. It yields the protein CASSPVRLAGGPHEQFF.

This clonotype was recorded many times. The chain employs TRBV28 and TRBJ2-1; 8 bases line up with TRBD2. Unmatched junction bases numbered 9, after V lost 7 bases and J lost 7 bases. Germline loops: CDR1 MDHEN, CDR2 SYDVKM. There are 14 residues in the CDR3. The CDR3 sequence is CASTTLGLGNEQFF. CDR3 coding DNA: TGTGCCAGCACCACATTGGGACTAGGAAATGAGCAGTTCTTC.

This clonotype came up many times. The rearrangement links TRBV12-3 or TRBV12-4 to TRBJ2-1; 11 bases are a match to TRBD2. V lost 7 bases, J lost 6 bases, and 8 bases stayed unmatched. This CDR3 region has 15 residues. This CDR3 reads CASTPLAGGRNEQFF. CDR3 coding DNA: TGTGCCAGCACACCTCTAGCGGGGGGCCGCAATGAGCAGTTCTTC.